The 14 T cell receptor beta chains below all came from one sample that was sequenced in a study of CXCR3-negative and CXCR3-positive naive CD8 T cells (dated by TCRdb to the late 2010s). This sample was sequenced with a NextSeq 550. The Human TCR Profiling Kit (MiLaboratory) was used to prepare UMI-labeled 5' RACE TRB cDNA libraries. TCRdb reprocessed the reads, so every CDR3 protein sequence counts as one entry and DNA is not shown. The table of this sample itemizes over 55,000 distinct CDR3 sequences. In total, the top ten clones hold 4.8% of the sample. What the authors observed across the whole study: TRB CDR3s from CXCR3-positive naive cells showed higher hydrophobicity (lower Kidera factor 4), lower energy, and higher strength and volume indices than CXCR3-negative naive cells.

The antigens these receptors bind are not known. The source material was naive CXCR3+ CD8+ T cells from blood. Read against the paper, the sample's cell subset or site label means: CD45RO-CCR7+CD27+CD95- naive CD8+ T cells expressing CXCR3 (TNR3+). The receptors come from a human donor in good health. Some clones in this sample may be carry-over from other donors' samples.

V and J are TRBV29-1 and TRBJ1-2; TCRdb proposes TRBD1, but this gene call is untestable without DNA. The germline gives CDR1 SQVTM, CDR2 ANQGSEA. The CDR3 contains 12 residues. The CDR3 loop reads CSVGAGNYGYTF.

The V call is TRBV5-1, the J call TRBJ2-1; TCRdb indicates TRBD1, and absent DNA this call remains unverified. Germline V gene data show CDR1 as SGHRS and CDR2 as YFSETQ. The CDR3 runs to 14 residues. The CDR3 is CASSYDRYYNEQFF.

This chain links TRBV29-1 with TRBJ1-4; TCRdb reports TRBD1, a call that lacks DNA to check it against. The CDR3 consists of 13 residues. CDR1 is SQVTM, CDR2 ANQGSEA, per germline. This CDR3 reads CSVDNRVGEKLFF.

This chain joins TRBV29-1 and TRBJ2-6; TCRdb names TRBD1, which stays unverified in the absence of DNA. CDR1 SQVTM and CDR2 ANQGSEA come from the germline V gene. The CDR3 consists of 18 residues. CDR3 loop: CSVEEWGQGISGANVLTF.

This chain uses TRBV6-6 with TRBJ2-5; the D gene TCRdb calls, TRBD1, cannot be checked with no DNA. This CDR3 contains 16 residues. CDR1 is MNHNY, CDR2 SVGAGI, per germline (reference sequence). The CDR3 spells CASCYLQPTDQETQYF.

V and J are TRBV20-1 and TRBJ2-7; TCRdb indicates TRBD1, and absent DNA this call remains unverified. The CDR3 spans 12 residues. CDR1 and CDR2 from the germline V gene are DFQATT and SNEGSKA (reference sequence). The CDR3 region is CSVGGDDYEQYF.

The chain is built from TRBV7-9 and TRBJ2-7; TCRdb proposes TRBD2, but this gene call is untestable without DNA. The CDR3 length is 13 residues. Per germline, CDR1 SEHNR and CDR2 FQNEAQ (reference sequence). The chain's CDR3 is CASTGGFPYEQYF.

This CDR3 is CSVRTGEGAFF. V and J are TRBV29-1 and TRBJ1-1; checking the TCRdb D call of TRBD1 is not possible without DNA. CDR3 length equals 11 residues. The germline V gene encodes CDR1 SQVTM and CDR2 ANQGSEA.

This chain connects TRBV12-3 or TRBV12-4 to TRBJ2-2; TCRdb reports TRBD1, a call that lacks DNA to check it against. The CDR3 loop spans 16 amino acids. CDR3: CASSFSRGPNTGELFF.

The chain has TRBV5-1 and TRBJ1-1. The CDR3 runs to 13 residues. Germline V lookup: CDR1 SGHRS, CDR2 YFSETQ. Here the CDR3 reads CASSKGTGHEAFF.

The CDR3 spells CASSLTPHREFSEQYF. This chain joins TRBV7-3 and TRBJ2-7. The germline gives CDR1 SGHTA, CDR2 FQGTGA. The CDR3 covers 16 residues. The whole variable domain, remainder taken from reference TRBV7-3 and TRBJ2-7, is GAGVSQTPSNKVTEKGKYVELRCDPISGHTALYWYRQSLGQGPEFLIYFQGTGAADDSGLPNDRFFAVRPEGSVSTLKIQRTERGDSAVYLCASSLTPHREFSEQYFGPGTRLTVT.

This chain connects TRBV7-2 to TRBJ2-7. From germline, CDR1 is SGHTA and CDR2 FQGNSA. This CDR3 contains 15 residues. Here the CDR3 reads CASSFELGSSYEQYF.

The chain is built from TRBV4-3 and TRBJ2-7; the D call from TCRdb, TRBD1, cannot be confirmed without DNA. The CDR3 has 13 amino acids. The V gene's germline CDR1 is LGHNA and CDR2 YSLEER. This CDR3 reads CASSQGQRYEQYF.

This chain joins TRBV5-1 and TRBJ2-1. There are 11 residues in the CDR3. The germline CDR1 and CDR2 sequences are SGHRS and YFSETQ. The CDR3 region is CASSFGIEQFF. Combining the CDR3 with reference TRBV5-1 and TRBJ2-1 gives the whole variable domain KAGVTQTPRYLIKTRGQQVTLSCSPISGHRSVSWYQQTPGQGLQFLFEYFSETQRNKGNFPGRFSGRQFSNSRSEMNVSTLELGDSALYLCASSFGIEQFFGPGTRLTVL.